Described below is a single T cell receptor beta chain sequence and its context. This sample is part of a study of blood T cell repertoires in COVID-19. CDR1 and CDR2 (germline): SGHAT, FQNNGV. The CDR3 consists of 14 residues. V was shortened by 2 bases and J by 5 bases, with 9 bases between the two germline ends. Profiled with immunoSEQ multiplex PCR; TCRdb holds only in-frame clones, not every one. The profile shows 270,000 or so clones, over 75% of them singletons. The V and J genes are TRBV11-2 and TRBJ1-4, with D unresolved. This receptor was identified in a human donor in a cohort sampled during active COVID-19. Sequenced material: peripheral blood. CDR3 sequence: CASSLQVSNEKLFF. As DNA, the CDR3 is TGTGCCAGCAGCTTACAGGTTTCAAATGAAAAACTGTTTTTT.